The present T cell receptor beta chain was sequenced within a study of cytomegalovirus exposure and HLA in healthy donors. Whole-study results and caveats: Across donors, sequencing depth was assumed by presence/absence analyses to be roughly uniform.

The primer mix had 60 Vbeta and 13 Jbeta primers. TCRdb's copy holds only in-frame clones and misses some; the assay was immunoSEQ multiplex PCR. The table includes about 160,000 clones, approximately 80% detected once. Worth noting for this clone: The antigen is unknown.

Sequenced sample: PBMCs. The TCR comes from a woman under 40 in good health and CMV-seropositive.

The CDR3 spells CASSPSGGNYNEQFF. As DNA, the CDR3 is TGTGCCAGCAGTCCTAGCGGGGGGAACTACAATGAGCAGTTCTTC. This rearrangement joins TRBV9 to TRBJ2-1, with TRBD2 identical over 11 bases. Germline assignment: CDR1 SGDLS and CDR2 YYNGEE. The CDR3 spans 15 residues. V lost 5 bases and J lost 3; bases outside the gene matches: 4.